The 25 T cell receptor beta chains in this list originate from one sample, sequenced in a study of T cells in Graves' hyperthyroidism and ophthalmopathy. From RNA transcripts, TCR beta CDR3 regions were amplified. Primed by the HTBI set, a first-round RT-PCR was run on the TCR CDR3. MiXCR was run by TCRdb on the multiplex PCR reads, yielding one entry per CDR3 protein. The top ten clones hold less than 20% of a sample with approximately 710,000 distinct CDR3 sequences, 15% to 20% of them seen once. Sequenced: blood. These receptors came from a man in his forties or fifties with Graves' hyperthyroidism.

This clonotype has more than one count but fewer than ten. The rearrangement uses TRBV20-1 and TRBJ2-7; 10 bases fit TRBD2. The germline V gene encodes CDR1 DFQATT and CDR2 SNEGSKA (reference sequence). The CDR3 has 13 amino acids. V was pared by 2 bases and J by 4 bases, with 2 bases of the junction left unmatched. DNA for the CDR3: TGCAGTGCTAGACCGGGACTAGCGTACGAGCAGTACTTC. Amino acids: CSARPGLAYEQYF.

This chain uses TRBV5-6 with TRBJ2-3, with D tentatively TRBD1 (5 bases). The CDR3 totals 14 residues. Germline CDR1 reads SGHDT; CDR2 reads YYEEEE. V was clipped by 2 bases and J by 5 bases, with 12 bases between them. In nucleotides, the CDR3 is TGTGCCAGCAGCTTAAGCAGGGTAGGAGATACGCAGTATTTT. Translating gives CASSLSRVGDTQYF.

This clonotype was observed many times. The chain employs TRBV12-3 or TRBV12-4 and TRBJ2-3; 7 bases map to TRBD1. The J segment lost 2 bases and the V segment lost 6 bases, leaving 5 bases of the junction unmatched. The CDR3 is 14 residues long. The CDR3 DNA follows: TGTGCCAGCAGGAGGACAGGTTCCACAGATACGCAGTATTTT. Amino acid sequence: CASRRTGSTDTQYF.

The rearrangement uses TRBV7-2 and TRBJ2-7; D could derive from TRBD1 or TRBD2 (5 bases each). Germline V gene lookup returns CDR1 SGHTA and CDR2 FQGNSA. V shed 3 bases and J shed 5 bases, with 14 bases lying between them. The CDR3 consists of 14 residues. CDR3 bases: TGTGCCAGCAGCTTTTTGGGGGTGGGGGACGAGCAGTACTTC. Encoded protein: CASSFLGVGDEQYF.

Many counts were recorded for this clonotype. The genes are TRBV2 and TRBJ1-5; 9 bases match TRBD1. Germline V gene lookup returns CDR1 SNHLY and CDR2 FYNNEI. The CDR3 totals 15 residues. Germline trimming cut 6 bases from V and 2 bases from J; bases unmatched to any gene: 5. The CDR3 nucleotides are TGTGCCAGCAGCACAGGGGGCCAGGGCAATCAGCCCCAGCATTTT. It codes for CASSTGGQGNQPQHF. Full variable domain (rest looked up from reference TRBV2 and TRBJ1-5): EPEVTQTPSHQVTQMGQEVILRCVPISNHLYFYWYRQILGQKVEFLVSFYNNEISEKSEIFDDQFSVERPDGSNFTLKIRSTKLEDSAMYFCASSTGGQGNQPQHFGDGTRLSIL.

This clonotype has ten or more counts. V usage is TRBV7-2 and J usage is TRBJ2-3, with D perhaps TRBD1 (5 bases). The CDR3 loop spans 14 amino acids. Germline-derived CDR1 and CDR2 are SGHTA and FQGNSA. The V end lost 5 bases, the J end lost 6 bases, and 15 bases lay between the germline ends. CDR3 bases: TGTGCCAGCAGCCCCTGGCAGGGTCGTGATACGCAGTATTTT. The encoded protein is CASSPWQGRDTQYF. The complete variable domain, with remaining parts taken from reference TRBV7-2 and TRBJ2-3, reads GAGVSQSPSNKVTEKGKDVELRCDPISGHTALYWYRQSLGQGLEFLIYFQGNSAPDKSGLPSDRFSAERTGGSVSTLTIQRTQQEDSAVYLCASSPWQGRDTQYFGPGTRLTVL.

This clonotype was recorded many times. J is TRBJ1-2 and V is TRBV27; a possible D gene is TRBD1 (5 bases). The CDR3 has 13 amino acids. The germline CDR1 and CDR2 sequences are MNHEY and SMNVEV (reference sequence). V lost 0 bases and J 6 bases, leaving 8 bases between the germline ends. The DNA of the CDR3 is TGTGCCAGCAGTTTATCGTGGGGGGATGGCTACACCTTC. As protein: CASSLSWGDGYTF.

The DNA of the CDR3 is TGTGCCAGCAGTGCACAGGTGGGGGCCGCAACTAATGAAAAACTGTTTTTT. Translation: CASSAQVGAATNEKLFF. The chain is built from TRBV25-1 and TRBJ1-4, with D possibly being TRBD1 (6 bases). Between the trimmed V and J ends, which lost 4 bases and 0 bases, there was a span of 15 bases. The CDR3 is 17 residues long. Germline-derived CDR1 and CDR2 are MGHDK and SYGVNS.

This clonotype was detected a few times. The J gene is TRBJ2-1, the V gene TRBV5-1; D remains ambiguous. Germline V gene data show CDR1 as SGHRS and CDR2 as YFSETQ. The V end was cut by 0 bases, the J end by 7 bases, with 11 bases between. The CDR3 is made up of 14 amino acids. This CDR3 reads CASSLVGFRNEQFF. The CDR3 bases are TGCGCCAGCAGCTTGGTGGGGTTTCGGAATGAGCAGTTCTTC.

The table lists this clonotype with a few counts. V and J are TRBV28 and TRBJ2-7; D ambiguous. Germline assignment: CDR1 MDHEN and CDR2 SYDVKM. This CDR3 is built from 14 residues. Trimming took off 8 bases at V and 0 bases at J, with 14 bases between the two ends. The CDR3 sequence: CASGNTDNSYEQYF. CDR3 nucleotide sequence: TGTGCCAGCGGTAACACAGATAACTCCTACGAGCAGTACTTC. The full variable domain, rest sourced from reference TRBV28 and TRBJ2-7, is DVKVTQSSRYLVKRTGEKVFLECVQDMDHENMFWYRQDPGLGLRLIYFSYDVKMKEKGDIPEGYSVSREKKERFSLILESASTNQTSMYLCASGNTDNSYEQYFGPGTRLTVT.

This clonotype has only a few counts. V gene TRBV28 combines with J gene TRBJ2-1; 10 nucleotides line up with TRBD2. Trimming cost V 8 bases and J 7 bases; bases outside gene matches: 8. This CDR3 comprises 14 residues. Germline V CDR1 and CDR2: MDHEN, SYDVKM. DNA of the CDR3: TGTGCCAGCCGGGGGACTAGCGCTTGGAATGAGCAGTTCTTC. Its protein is CASRGTSAWNEQFF.

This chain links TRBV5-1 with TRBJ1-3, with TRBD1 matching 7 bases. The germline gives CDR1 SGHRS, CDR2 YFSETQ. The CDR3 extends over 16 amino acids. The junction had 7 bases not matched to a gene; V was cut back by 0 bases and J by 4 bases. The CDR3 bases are TGCGCCAGCAGCTTGGAAGGACAGGTTGCCGGAAACACCATATATTTT. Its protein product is CASSLEGQVAGNTIYF. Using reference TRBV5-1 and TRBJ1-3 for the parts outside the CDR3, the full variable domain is KAGVTQTPRYLIKTRGQQVTLSCSPISGHRSVSWYQQTPGQGLQFLFEYFSETQRNKGNFPGRFSGRQFSNSRSEMNVSTLELGDSALYLCASSLEGQVAGNTIYFGEGSWLTVV.

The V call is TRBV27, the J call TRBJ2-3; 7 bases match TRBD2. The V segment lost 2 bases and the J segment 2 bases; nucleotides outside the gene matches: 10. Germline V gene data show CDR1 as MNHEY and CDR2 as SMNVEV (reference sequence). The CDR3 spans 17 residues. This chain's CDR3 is CASSLLWGGLYTDTQYF. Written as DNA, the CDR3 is TGTGCCAGCAGTTTACTGTGGGGGGGACTCTACACAGATACGCAGTATTTT.

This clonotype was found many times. The CDR3 spells CSARSDWGPYEQYF. CDR3 DNA: TGCAGTGCTAGGTCGGACTGGGGACCCTACGAGCAGTACTTC. The rearrangement links TRBV20-1 to TRBJ2-7, with D perhaps matching TRBD1 or TRBD2 (5 bases each). Trimming removed 3 bases at V and 2 bases at J, with 14 bases between. The CDR3 runs to 14 residues. Per germline, CDR1 DFQATT and CDR2 SNEGSKA (reference sequence).

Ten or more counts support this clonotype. Here the CDR3 reads CASSPKGVYISKAGELFF. As DNA, the CDR3 is TGTGCCAGCAGCCCTAAAGGAGTATATATCTCAAAGGCCGGGGAGCTGTTTTTT. The V and J genes are TRBV28 and TRBJ2-2; D call uncertain. In germline, CDR1 is MDHEN, CDR2 SYDVKM. The V gene lost 6 bases and the J gene lost 6 bases, with 26 bases spanning the gap. CDR3 size: 18 residues.

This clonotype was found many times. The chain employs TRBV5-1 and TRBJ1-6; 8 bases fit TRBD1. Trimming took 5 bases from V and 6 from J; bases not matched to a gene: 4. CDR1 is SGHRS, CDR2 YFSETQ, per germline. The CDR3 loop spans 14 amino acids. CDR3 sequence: CASSLDRGNSPLHF. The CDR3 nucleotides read TGCGCCAGCAGTCTCGACAGGGGTAATTCACCCCTCCACTTT. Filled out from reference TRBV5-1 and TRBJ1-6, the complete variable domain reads KAGVTQTPRYLIKTRGQQVTLSCSPISGHRSVSWYQQTPGQGLQFLFEYFSETQRNKGNFPGRFSGRQFSNSRSEMNVSTLELGDSALYLCASSLDRGNSPLHFGNGTRLTVT.

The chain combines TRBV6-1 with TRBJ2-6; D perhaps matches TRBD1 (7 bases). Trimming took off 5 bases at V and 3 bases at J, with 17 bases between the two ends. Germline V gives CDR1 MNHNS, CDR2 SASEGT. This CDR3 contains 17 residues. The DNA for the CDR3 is TGTGCCAGCAGTCCACCAGGGGGACTTAGTGGGGCCAACGTCCTGACTTTC. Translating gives CASSPPGGLSGANVLTF.

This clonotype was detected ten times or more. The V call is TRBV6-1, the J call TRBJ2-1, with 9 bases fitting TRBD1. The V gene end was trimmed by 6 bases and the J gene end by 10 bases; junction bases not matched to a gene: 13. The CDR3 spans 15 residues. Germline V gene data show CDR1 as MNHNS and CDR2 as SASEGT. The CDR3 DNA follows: TGTGCCAGCAGCGCACCGGGACAGGGATTTGAGGAGCAGTTCTTC. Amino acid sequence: CASSAPGQGFEEQFF.

The CDR3 region has the DNA TGTGCCAGCAGCGGAGGACGGAATTATTCACCCCTCCACTTT. It encodes CASSGGRNYSPLHF. This rearrangement joins TRBV28 to TRBJ1-6, with D unresolved. CDR1 is MDHEN, CDR2 SYDVKM, per germline. V lost 6 bases, J lost 8 bases, and 14 bases lay in between. CDR3 length: 14 amino acids.

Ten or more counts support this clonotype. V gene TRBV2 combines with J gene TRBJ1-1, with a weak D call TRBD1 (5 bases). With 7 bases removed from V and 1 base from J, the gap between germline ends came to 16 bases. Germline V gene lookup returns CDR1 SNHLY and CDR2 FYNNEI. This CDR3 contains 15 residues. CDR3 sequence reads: CASNLSPGGNTEAFF. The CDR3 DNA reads TGTGCCAGCAACTTGTCCCCCGGGGGGAACACTGAAGCTTTCTTT.

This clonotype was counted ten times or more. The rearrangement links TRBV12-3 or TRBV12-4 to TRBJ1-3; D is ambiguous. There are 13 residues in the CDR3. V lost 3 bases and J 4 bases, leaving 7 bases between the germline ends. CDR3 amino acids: CASSFGSGNTIYF. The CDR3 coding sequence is TGTGCCAGCAGTTTTGGTTCAGGAAACACCATATATTTT.

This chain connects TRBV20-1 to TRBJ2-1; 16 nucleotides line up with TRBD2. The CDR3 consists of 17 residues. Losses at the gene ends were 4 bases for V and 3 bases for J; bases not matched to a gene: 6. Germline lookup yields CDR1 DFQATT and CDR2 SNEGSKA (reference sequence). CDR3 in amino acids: CSATPGLAGGLYNEQFF. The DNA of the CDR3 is TGCAGTGCTACCCCGGGACTAGCGGGAGGGCTCTACAATGAGCAGTTCTTC.

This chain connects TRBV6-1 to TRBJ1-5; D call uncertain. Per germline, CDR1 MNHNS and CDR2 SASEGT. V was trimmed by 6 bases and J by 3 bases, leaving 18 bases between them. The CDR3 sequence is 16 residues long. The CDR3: CASSLFPGPHNQPQHF. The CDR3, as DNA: TGTGCCAGCAGCCTTTTTCCAGGACCTCACAATCAGCCCCAGCATTTT.

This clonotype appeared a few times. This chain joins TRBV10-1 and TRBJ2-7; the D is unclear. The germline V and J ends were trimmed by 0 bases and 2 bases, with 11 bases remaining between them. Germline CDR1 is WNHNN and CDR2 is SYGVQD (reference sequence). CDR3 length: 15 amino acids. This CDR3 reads CASSESRASTYEQYF. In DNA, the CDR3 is TGCGCCAGCAGTGAGTCTCGGGCCTCAACCTACGAGCAGTACTTC.

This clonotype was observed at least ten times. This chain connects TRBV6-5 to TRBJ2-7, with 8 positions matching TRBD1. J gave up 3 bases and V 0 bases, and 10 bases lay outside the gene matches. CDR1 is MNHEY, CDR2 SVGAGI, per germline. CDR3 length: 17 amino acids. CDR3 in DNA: TGTGCCAGCAGTTACTCGTCCGCCGGGACAGGAAACTACGAGCAGTACTTC. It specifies CASSYSSAGTGNYEQYF.